Below, one T cell receptor beta chain is given with its context. This specimen belongs to a study of T cell responses to AZD1222 COVID-19 vaccine. Produced via immunoSEQ multiplex PCR; TCRdb's table is partial and in-frame only. The data contain about 150,000 clones, roughly nine tenths of them seen just once; the ten biggest clones take up 1.5% to 2%. CDR1 is WNHNN, CDR2 SYGVQD, per germline (reference sequence). Trimming cost V 6 bases and J 4 bases, with 12 bases left between them. The CDR3 is made up of 13 amino acids. The TCR originated in an adult who received the AZD1222 COVID-19 vaccine. The chain uses TRBV10-1 and TRBJ1-1, with D perhaps matching TRBD1 (6 bases). Sequencing used peripheral blood, obtained 28 days after the second AZD1222 dose. CDR3 protein: CASSPGVITEAFF. Here the CDR3 DNA reads TGCGCCAGCAGCCCAGGGGTTATCACTGAAGCTTTCTTT.